The 7 T cell receptor beta chains given below trace back to one sample, sequenced in a study of response to subunit inactivated influenza vaccine. TCRdb independently ran MiXCR on the RT-PCR reads; one entry per CDR3 protein. The sample holds around 580,000 distinct CDR3 sequences; about an eighth are singletons and the top ten take about 10%. The sample consisted of PBMCs from blood, taken on the day of vaccination. These receptors came from a man between 45 and 60 years old who received an inactivated influenza vaccine.

The rearrangement uses TRBV15 and TRBJ2-5; D remains ambiguous. The CDR3 contains 15 residues. The V end was cut by 0 bases, the J end by 0 bases, with 8 bases between. The germline CDR1 and CDR2 sequences are LNHNV and YYDKDF (reference sequence). In DNA form, the CDR3 reads TGTGCCACCAGCAGAGATCTATACAACCAAGAGACCCAGTACTTC. The encoded protein is CATSRDLYNQETQYF.

This clonotype was recorded a few times. The chain links TRBV7-8 to TRBJ2-1; TRBD2 agrees at 9 bases. Trimming took 1 base from V and 0 from J; bases not matched to a gene: 7. The CDR3 consists of 18 residues. The V gene's germline CDR1 is SGHVS and CDR2 FQNEAQ. CDR3 sequence: CASSLVWTSANSYNEQFF. CDR3 coding DNA: TGTGCCAGCAGCTTAGTTTGGACTAGCGCGAACTCCTACAATGAGCAGTTCTTC. Together with reference TRBV7-8 and TRBJ2-1, the CDR3 gives the full variable domain: GAGVSQSPRYKVAKRGQDVALRCDPISGHVSLFWYQQALGQGPEFLTYFQNEAQLDKSGLPSDRFFAERPEGSVSTLKIQRTQQEDSAVYLCASSLVWTSANSYNEQFFGPGTRLTVL.

V is TRBV15 and J is TRBJ2-7; the match to TRBD1 covers 12 bases. Trimming took 7 bases from V and 4 from J; bases not matched to a gene: 11. The CDR3 covers 16 residues. The V gene's germline CDR1 is LNHNV and CDR2 YYDKDF (reference sequence). The CDR3 nucleotides are TGTGCCACCACCCCCGTGTGGGACAGGGGGCGGTACGAGCAGTACTTC. Translating gives CATTPVWDRGRYEQYF. The full variable domain, with the rest looked up from reference TRBV15 and TRBJ2-7, is DAMVIQNPRYQVTQFGKPVTLSCSQTLNHNVMYWYQQKSSQAPKLLFHYYDKDFNNEADTPDNFQSRRPNTSFCFLDIRSPGLGDTAMYLCATTPVWDRGRYEQYFGPGTRLTVT.

This clonotype turned up a few times. The V gene is TRBV28, the J gene TRBJ2-7; D is unresolved. The CDR3 consists of 15 residues. The ends were cut back, 6 bases at V and 1 base at J, with 16 bases in the middle. Germline CDR1 MDHEN, CDR2 SYDVKM. CDR3 sequence: CASSLSAMGSYEQYF. For the CDR3, the DNA is TGTGCCAGCAGCCTCTCGGCCATGGGTTCCTACGAGCAGTACTTC.

The chain joins TRBV20-1 to TRBJ2-3; 10 positions match TRBD2. The V and J ends lost 3 bases and 4 bases, in that order; junction bases with no gene match: 4. CDR1 and CDR2 from the germline V gene are DFQATT and SNEGSKA (reference sequence). This CDR3 region has 14 residues. The CDR3 nucleotides are TGCAGTGCTAGCGGGACTAGCGAACCAGATACGCAGTATTTT. It specifies CSASGTSEPDTQYF.

This rearrangement joins TRBV7-9 to TRBJ2-3; no clear D gene. V dropped 1 base and J dropped 4 bases, with 12 bases sitting between them. Germline assignment: CDR1 SEHNR and CDR2 FQNEAQ (reference sequence). The CDR3 runs 15 residues. CDR3 nucleotide sequence: TGTGCCAGCAGCTTAGGCGTTGGGGATTCAGATACGCAGTATTTT. It codes for CASSLGVGDSDTQYF. Drawing the rest from reference TRBV7-9 and TRBJ2-3, the complete variable domain is DTGVSQNPRHKITKRGQNVTFRCDPISEHNRLYWYRQTLGQGPEFLTYFQNEAQLEKSRLLSDRFSAERPKGSFSTLEIQRTEQGDSAMYLCASSLGVGDSDTQYFGPGTRLTVL.

The V gene is TRBV4-3, the J gene TRBJ2-1; TRBD2 agrees at 10 bases. The CDR3 runs to 16 residues. Germline V lookup: CDR1 LGHNA, CDR2 YSLEER. V gave up 0 bases and J gave up 9 bases; unmatched junction bases: 8. The CDR3 DNA is TGCGCCAGCAGCCAAGATCCCAGCGGGGGGGCCAGTGAGCAGTTCTTC. Protein sequence: CASSQDPSGGASEQFF.